This TCR beta chain was recorded in a study of tumor-infiltrating lymphocytes in primary liver carcinoma. Study details: The study included patients who were men and women aged 30 to 69 years. The study reported T1-T3 N0M0 tumors spanning 4.2 to 10 cm.

This clonotype occurred many times. Starting from around 510 ng of total RNA, TCR beta cDNA was produced with a primer in the constant region. Libraries for TCR beta were built through three nested multiplex PCR rounds, which together made up a slightly modified ARM-PCR procedure. TCRdb re-called the multiplex PCR reads through MiXCR, storing one row per CDR3 protein. The table records some 120,000 distinct CDR3 sequences, 60% to 80% of them present only once. Unsorted bulk tissue, roughly 19-34 mg of it, served as the source for co-extraction of RNA and DNA. Sampling of each tumor involved five separate regions. Sequences were obtained from liver tumor tissue from sampling region 3. Subset of the sample: tumor region T3, left-lateral pole. The clonotype comes from a woman aged 60-70 years with primary liver carcinoma and hepatitis B virus infection.

Here the CDR3 reads CASSFGDTEAFF. The CDR3 coding sequence is TGCGCCAGCAGCTTCGGGGACACTGAAGCTTTCTTT. The rearrangement uses TRBV5-1 and TRBJ1-1; D is unclear. V was shortened by 2 bases and J by 3 bases, with 5 bases between the two germline ends. The germline gives CDR1 SGHRS, CDR2 YFSETQ. This CDR3 comprises 12 residues.